This TCR beta chain was identified in a study of blood T cell repertoires in COVID-19 (TCRdb year 2020). For context, the study as a whole: Collaborator samples came from the United States, Italy and Spain and covered acute and convalescent phases of COVID-19. The prospective study material was composed of cDNA or gDNA derived from T cells, B-cell-depleted T cells, or PBMCs. Subjects who had been exposed to COVID-19, were actively infected with it, or had recovered from it provided the deeply sampled blood TCRbeta repertoires that made up the dataset. The repertoires were made available in a free public database intended to serve as a resource for research on the immune response to SARS-CoV-2. Samples were obtained from the ongoing ImmuneRACE study (first 160 participants) and from approximately 1,200 subjects provided by 6 global collaborators. Nearly every sample came with metadata listing a de-identified subject ID, COVID-19 status, age in years and sex. Where available, HLA class I and class II types were taken from metadata supplied by the sample provider and were not determined by assay-based typing. The research as a whole found: Clinical and demographic metadata were provided uncurated, with the amount varying by source and participant.

Collaborating institutions collected whole blood in K2EDTA tubes following their own protocols. Collaborator samples were shipped for TCRbeta analysis as frozen whole blood, isolated PBMCs, or DNA extracted from either sample type. The trim is 0 bases for V and 2 bases for J, with a gap of 15 bases between the germline ends. Taken from cysteine to phenylalanine, the CDR3 has 17 residues. Here the CDR3 DNA is all that survives: 51 bases in frame from base 1. CDR1 and CDR2 were assigned from the germline V gene as KGHSH and LQKENI. With respect to this clone: It has no known antigen specificity. Base qualities are not at hand, and no much larger clone is one base apart.

TCRbeta CDR3 regions were amplified from genomic DNA using the immunoSEQ Assay, a bias-controlled multiplex PCR. Concerning the study's data processing: Within the assay, amplification of reference gene primers was used to estimate how many nucleated cells each sample contained. To quantify the absolute abundance of each unique TCRbeta CDR3 rearrangement, sequence reads were collapsed and filtered. For each sample, productive Simpson clonality was calculated as the square root of Simpson's diversity index across productive rearrangements. What TCRdb holds here is the immuneACCESS table cut down to in-frame rearrangements. Part of the clones is not present; checked against another copy, under half of the missing clones reflect an unresolved V gene, and the others are unexplained. Clonal size and the V and J genes are those of that table, whereas D and trimming came from the DNA. Across this sample there are approximately 130,000 clones, with about 87% seen only once. Clones ranked in the top ten supply 2% to 2.5% of the sample.

This TCR came from a woman in her forties or fifties with acute or convalescent COVID-19. Source material: peripheral blood. This chain joins TRBV18 to TRBJ2-3; 5 matching bases give a weak D call of TRBD2. The CDR3 protein sequence reads: CASSPPDGIGSTDTQYF. The DNA sequence follows: TGTGCCAGCTCACCACCGGACGGGATTGGCTCCACAGATACGCAGTATTTT.